Presented here are 30 T cell receptor beta chains from one specimen sequenced in a study of CD8 T cells in Susac syndrome. cDNA came from roughly 0.47 to 1 ug RNA primed by random hexamers. MiXCR, run by TCRdb on the immunoSEQ multiplex PCR reads, gives a single entry per CDR3 protein. The sample lists about 200,000 distinct CDR3 sequences; approximately 90% were seen once. Source material: CD8+ T cells from PBMCs. The receptors were sampled from a human donor with multiple sclerosis.

The rearrangement uses TRBV19 and TRBJ2-7; D call uncertain. The CDR3 runs to 13 residues. Germline V gives CDR1 LNHDA, CDR2 SQIVND (reference sequence). The V and J ends lost 4 bases and 3 bases respectively, with 10 bases between them. The DNA for the CDR3 is TGTGCCAGTAGTAACGACGGTTTCTACGAGCAGTACTTC. It is translated as CASSNDGFYEQYF.

This sequence joins TRBV7-2 and TRBJ2-3; D may correspond to TRBD1 or TRBD2 (5 bases each). The CDR3 has 16 residues. V was cut by 5 bases and J by 8 bases, with 23 bases left in between. CDR1 SGHTA and CDR2 FQGNSA come from the germline V gene. For the CDR3, the DNA is TGTGCCAGCAGCACGACGGGCTCGAGGGGCATCTTTACGCAGTATTTT. Translated, it gives CASSTTGSRGIFTQYF.

This rearrangement joins TRBV7-9 to TRBJ1-1; D gene uncertain. This CDR3 region has 12 residues. V was cut by 8 bases and J by 1 base, with 8 bases left in between. Germline V lookup: CDR1 SEHNR, CDR2 FQNEAQ (reference sequence). CDR3 coding DNA: TGTGCCAGCCGAAGTTCGAACACTGAAGCTTTCTTT. The encoded protein is CASRSSNTEAFF.

The CDR3 sequence: CASSLFRDGAFIYEQYF. The CDR3 DNA sequence: TGTGCCAGCAGTTTATTCCGTGACGGCGCTTTTATATACGAGCAGTACTTC. The chain joins TRBV28 to TRBJ2-7; D ambiguous. Trimming left V 1 base short and J 4 bases short, with 20 bases between. This CDR3 is built from 17 residues. Germline V gives CDR1 MDHEN, CDR2 SYDVKM.

J is TRBJ2-5 and V is TRBV11-2; 7 positions match TRBD2. From germline, CDR1 is SGHAT and CDR2 FQNNGV. This CDR3 is 14 amino acids long. J gave up 3 bases and V 1 base, and 2 bases lay outside the gene matches. CDR3 region: CASSLAREEETQYF. In DNA form, the CDR3 reads TGTGCCAGCAGCTTAGCCCGGGAGGAAGAGACCCAGTACTTC.

The chain carries TRBV2 and TRBJ2-1; possible D gene TRBD2, 5 bases. The ends were cut back, 4 bases at V and 4 bases at J, with 14 bases in the middle. Germline loops: CDR1 SNHLY, CDR2 FYNNEI. The CDR3 length is 15 residues. CDR3 loop: CASSVLVAAYNEQFF. CDR3 nucleotides: TGTGCCAGCAGTGTACTAGTCGCGGCGTACAATGAGCAGTTCTTC. Looking up the rest from reference TRBV2 and TRBJ2-1 gives the full variable domain: EPEVTQTPSHQVTQMGQEVILRCVPISNHLYFYWYRQILGQKVEFLVSFYNNEISEKSEIFDDQFSVERPDGSNFTLKIRSTKLEDSAMYFCASSVLVAAYNEQFFGPGTRLTVL.

The chain is built from TRBV9 and TRBJ1-1; D remains ambiguous. The V and J ends lost 0 bases and 4 bases respectively, with 13 bases between them. This CDR3 has 15 residues. The germline CDR1 and CDR2 sequences are SGDLS and YYNGEE. Written as DNA, the CDR3 is TGTGCCAGCAGCGTAGGAGGGAGTTGGAGCACTGAAGCTTTCTTT. Its translation is CASSVGGSWSTEAFF.

The chain uses TRBV10-2 and TRBJ2-1; TRBD2 agrees at 9 bases. The germline CDR1 and CDR2 sequences are WSHSY and SAAADI. Trimming took 5 bases from V and 8 from J; bases not matched to a gene: 7. This CDR3 comprises 14 residues. The CDR3 DNA is TGCGCCAGCAGTAGTAGCGGGAGTAGGGATGAGCAGTTCTTC. The encoded protein is CASSSSGSRDEQFF.

The J gene is TRBJ2-3, the V gene TRBV5-5; D perhaps matches TRBD1 (6 bases). This CDR3 region has 16 residues. The V gene's germline CDR1 is SGHKS and CDR2 YYEKEE (reference sequence). The ends were cut back, 4 bases at V and 0 bases at J, with 15 bases in the middle. The CDR3 spells CASSLGTISSTDTQYF. CDR3 sequence (DNA): TGTGCCAGCAGCCTCGGGACAATCAGTAGCACAGATACGCAGTATTTT.

V usage is TRBV24-1 and J usage is TRBJ1-1; D might be TRBD1 (5 bases). The CDR3 is 11 amino acids. CDR1 is KGHDR, CDR2 SFDVKD, per germline. V was trimmed by 10 bases and J by 6 bases, leaving 11 bases between them. CDR3: CATRAGSEAFF. CDR3 DNA sequence: TGTGCCACGCGAGCAGGGTCTGAAGCTTTCTTT.

J is TRBJ2-1 and V is TRBV7-6; D uncertain. The CDR3 is made up of 15 amino acids. The germline CDR1 and CDR2 sequences are SGHVS and FNYEAQ. Trimming took 1 base from V and 3 from J, leaving 10 bases between them. The CDR3 DNA reads TGTGCCAGCAGCTTAGTTGACCAGAGCTACAATGAGCAGTTCTTC. The encoded protein is CASSLVDQSYNEQFF.

The chain has TRBV10-3 and TRBJ2-1; 9 bases line up with TRBD1. Germline V lookup: CDR1 ENHRY, CDR2 SYGVKD. J was trimmed by 8 bases and V by 3 bases; bases with no gene match: 8. CDR3 length: 15 amino acids. CDR3 sequence reads: CAISDWDRDPDEQFF. The CDR3 nucleotides are TGTGCCATCAGTGATTGGGACAGGGATCCGGATGAGCAGTTCTTC.

The chain has TRBV29-1 and TRBJ2-7, with D perhaps matching TRBD1 (5 bases). The CDR3 has 12 residues. Germline V CDR1 and CDR2: SQVTM, ANQGSEA. The germline V and J ends were trimmed by 3 bases and 2 bases, with 8 bases remaining between them. Written as DNA, the CDR3 is TGCAGCGTTGATACAGGTGCCTACGAGCAGTACTTC. It codes for CSVDTGAYEQYF.

This chain links TRBV3-1 with TRBJ2-2; 10 bases are a match to TRBD2. Germline V gives CDR1 LGHDT, CDR2 YNNKEL (reference sequence). The CDR3 totals 18 residues. With 4 bases clipped from V and 1 base from J, the junction kept 9 bases outside the gene matches. The CDR3 here is CASSPYTSGTLNTGELFF. For the CDR3, the DNA is TGTGCCAGCAGCCCCTATACTAGCGGGACATTGAACACCGGGGAGCTGTTTTTT.

This clonotype was seen just once. The genes are TRBV9 and TRBJ2-3; tentative D call: TRBD2 (6 bases). The germline V gene has CDR1 SGDLS and CDR2 YYNGEE. The CDR3 runs to 13 residues. Trimming took off 3 bases at V and 4 bases at J, with 9 bases between the two ends. The CDR3 loop reads CASSAGGADTQYF. The CDR3 nucleotides read TGTGCCAGCAGCGCCGGGGGTGCAGATACGCAGTATTTT.

This clonotype was found a few times. Here the CDR3 reads CASSLGGGNYGYTF. CDR3 in DNA: TGTGCCAGCAGTTTAGGGGGCGGAAACTATGGCTACACCTTC. The chain is built from TRBV27 and TRBJ1-2; D possibly corresponds to TRBD1 (6 bases). Per germline, CDR1 MNHEY and CDR2 SMNVEV (reference sequence). The V gene lost 2 bases and the J gene lost 2 bases, with 9 bases spanning the gap. The CDR3 extends over 14 amino acids.

The rearrangement joins TRBV4-1 to TRBJ1-2, with D uncertain. Trimming stripped 8 bases from V and 2 bases from J, with 18 bases between. Germline CDR1 and CDR2: MGHRA and YSYEKL. The length of the CDR3 is 15 residues. CDR3 in DNA: TGCGCCAGCCGATCCCCGCAGGAGGGAAACTATGGCTACACCTTC. Encoded protein: CASRSPQEGNYGYTF.

J is TRBJ2-7 and V is TRBV27; 8 nucleotides align to TRBD1. Germline CDR1 and CDR2: MNHEY and SMNVEV (reference sequence). This CDR3 has 14 amino acids. After removal of 6 bases from V and 7 bases from J, the junction contained 11 bases not matched to a gene. CDR3 amino acids: CASRGAGGKWEQYF. The CDR3 nucleotides are TGTGCCAGCAGGGGCGCAGGGGGCAAGTGGGAGCAGTACTTC.

The rearrangement joins TRBV6-5 to TRBJ1-4; D is perhaps TRBD1 (6 bases). The germline V and J ends were trimmed by 7 bases and 7 bases, with 13 bases remaining between them. CDR3 length: 13 amino acids. Germline V CDR1 and CDR2: MNHEY, SVGAGI. The CDR3 bases are TGTGCCAGCACGGGGGCTATGGGTGAAAAACTGTTTTTT. This encodes CASTGAMGEKLFF.

This clonotype was recorded only once. J is TRBJ1-2 and V is TRBV7-9; TRBD1 might be the D (5 bases). The CDR3 spans 12 residues. V was cut by 10 bases and J by 8 bases, with 17 bases left in between. CDR1 SEHNR and CDR2 FQNEAQ come from the germline V gene (reference sequence). The chain's CDR3 is CATRPGGEGYTF. The CDR3 nucleotides read TGTGCCACCCGACCGGGGGGAGAGGGCTACACCTTC.

The J gene is TRBJ1-5, the V gene TRBV6-5; D remains unclear. Germline V gene sequence: CDR1 MNHEY, CDR2 SVGAGI. Trimming cost V 8 bases and J 0 bases, with 8 bases left between them. CDR3 size: 13 residues. CDR3: CASGPYSNQPQHF. CDR3 sequence (DNA): TGTGCCAGCGGACCTTATAGCAATCAGCCCCAGCATTTT.

This rearrangement joins TRBV12-3 or TRBV12-4 to TRBJ2-3; 10 nucleotides line up with TRBD1. The length of the CDR3 is 15 residues. The V gene end was trimmed by 6 bases and the J gene end by 4 bases; junction bases not matched to a gene: 7. This chain's CDR3 is CASSGLDRGSDTQYF. CDR3 in DNA: TGTGCCAGCAGCGGCCTGGACAGGGGGTCAGATACGCAGTATTTT.

The CDR3 DNA reads TGTGCCAGCAGCCCGTCCAACACAGATACGCAGTATTTT. Its protein product is CASSPSNTDTQYF. The chain is built from TRBV5-4 and TRBJ2-3; D is ambiguous. Germline V lookup: CDR1 SGHNT, CDR2 YYREEE (reference sequence). The CDR3 is made up of 13 amino acids. With 4 bases removed from V and 2 bases from J, the gap between germline ends came to 8 bases.

This sequence joins TRBV6-2 or TRBV6-3 and TRBJ1-4; D not certain. This CDR3 comprises 13 residues. Germline CDR1 and CDR2: MNHEY and SVGEGT. The V end lost 8 bases, the J end lost 3 bases, and 10 bases lay between the germline ends. The CDR3 loop is CASLPGPNEKLFF. In DNA, the CDR3 is TGTGCCAGCCTCCCGGGCCCTAATGAAAAACTGTTTTTT.

The chain couples TRBV7-9 to TRBJ1-4; the D is unclear. Per the germline V gene, CDR1 is SEHNR and CDR2 is FQNEAQ (reference sequence). V was trimmed by 0 bases and J by 8 bases, leaving 16 bases between them. The CDR3 extends over 16 amino acids. The DNA of the CDR3 is TGTGCCAGCAGCTTAGCCCCACTTGAGGTTGGGGAAAAACTGTTTTTT. This encodes CASSLAPLEVGEKLFF. The entire variable domain, with the rest obtained from reference TRBV7-9 and TRBJ1-4, is as follows: DTGVSQNPRHKITKRGQNVTFRCDPISEHNRLYWYRQTLGQGPEFLTYFQNEAQLEKSRLLSDRFSAERPKGSFSTLEIQRTEQGDSAMYLCASSLAPLEVGEKLFFGSGTQLSVL.

The rearrangement links TRBV20-1 to TRBJ2-7; 9 nucleotides agree with TRBD1. Germline assignment: CDR1 DFQATT and CDR2 SNEGSKA (reference sequence). J gave up 5 bases and V 3 bases, and 11 bases lay outside the gene matches. CDR3 size: 15 residues. CDR3 bases: TGCAGTGCTAGGTTCCTGGGACAGGGAGGTCACGAGCAGTACTTC. Protein product: CSARFLGQGGHEQYF.

The J gene is TRBJ2-7, the V gene TRBV27, with D tentatively TRBD2 (6 bases). This CDR3 is 15 amino acids long. V was clipped by 6 bases and J by 3 bases, with 18 bases between them. CDR1 MNHEY and CDR2 SMNVEV come from the germline V gene (reference sequence). CDR3 bases: TGTGCCAGCAGATGGGCGGGGACGGACTACTACGAGCAGTACTTC. This translates into CASRWAGTDYYEQYF.

This chain links TRBV4-1 with TRBJ2-2, with TRBD1 matching 8 bases. With V trimmed by 1 base and J by 3 bases, 4 bases remained unmatched. The CDR3 runs 16 residues. In germline, CDR1 is MGHRA, CDR2 YSYEKL. In DNA form, the CDR3 reads TGCGCCAGCAGCCAAGTGACGACAGGGGACACCGGGGAGCTGTTTTTT. Its translation: CASSQVTTGDTGELFF.

The V gene is TRBV30, the J gene TRBJ1-1; D remains unclear. Germline V gives CDR1 GTSNPN, CDR2 SVGIG (reference sequence). V was clipped by 4 bases and J by 11 bases, with 23 bases between them. The length of the CDR3 is 14 residues. The CDR3 coding sequence is TGTGCCTGGAATCTCTTGGAAGGGCTTGAAGAGGCTTTCTTT. The encoded protein is CAWNLLEGLEEAFF. Full variable domain (rest looked up from reference TRBV30 and TRBJ1-1): SQTIHQWPATLVQPVGSPLSLECTVEGTSNPNLYWYRQAAGRGLQLLFYSVGIGQISSEVPQNLSASRPQDRQFILSSKKLLLSDSGFYLCAWNLLEGLEEAFFGQGTRLTVV.

The chain is built from TRBV20-1 and TRBJ2-1; D possibly matches TRBD1 or TRBD2 (5 bases each). V shed 3 bases and J shed 3 bases, with 18 bases lying between them. The length of the CDR3 is 16 residues. Germline CDR1 DFQATT, CDR2 SNEGSKA (reference sequence). The CDR3 here is CSARGVSGRVYNEQFF. CDR3 nucleotide sequence: TGCAGTGCTAGGGGGGTCTCGGGTAGGGTCTACAATGAGCAGTTCTTC.